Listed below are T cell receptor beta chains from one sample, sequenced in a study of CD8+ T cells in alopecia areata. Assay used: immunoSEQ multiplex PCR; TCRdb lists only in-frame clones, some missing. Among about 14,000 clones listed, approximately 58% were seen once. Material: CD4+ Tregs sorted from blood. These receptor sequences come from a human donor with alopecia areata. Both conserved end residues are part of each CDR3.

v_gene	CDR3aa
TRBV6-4	CASRFPAGTSGRPFSYEQYF
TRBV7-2	CASSISWPDTQYF
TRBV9	CASSGRQGPRTGELFF
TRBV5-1	CASSSDSLAYNEQFF
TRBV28	CASSPLGSYYYTEAFF
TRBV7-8	CASSLRGSYEQYF
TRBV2	CASSPQGGYGYTF
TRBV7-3	CASSSNSGHLDEQYF
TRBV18	CASSPRTSTNEQFF
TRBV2	CASSNRGGRTYEQYF
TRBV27	CASSFQPKETQYF
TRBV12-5	CASGRGTSGDNEQFF
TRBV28	CASSSTGSRPEAFF
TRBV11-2	CASSSPGARSVWGETQYF
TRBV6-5	CASSYSAGVGNTQYF
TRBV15	CATSRGREKGYEQYF
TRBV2	CASSVDGGPQHF
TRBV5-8	CASSYGQGHGYTF
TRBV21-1	CARPGTGEPKSNQPQHF
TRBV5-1	CASSLGSGGTYEQYF
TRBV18	CASSPGINEKLFF
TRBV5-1	CASSFRGQYYPGELFF
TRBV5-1	CASKLESGANVLTF
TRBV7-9	CASSDGTSGSYQFF
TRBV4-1	CASSQEPGQQPNQPQHF
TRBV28	CASSQTGSGIYEQYF
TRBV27	CASSSTTKGLFF